This T cell receptor beta chain was sequenced for a study of low-dose radiotherapy and immunotherapy resistance in tumors. Study-level background: Cyclophosphamide infusions of 200 mg/m2 came every two weeks, one day before radiation-immunotherapy.

Priming of first-strand cDNA relied on TRAV- and TRBV-specific primers (covering alpha and beta chains). For amplifying TCRs, the PCR ran for about 19 cycles with Phusion, which was used together with a constant-region primer and the adapter on the V primers. Each CDR3 protein gets one entry after TCRdb re-called the reads with MiXCR. The table shows tens of thousands of distinct CDR3 sequences, with around 25% occurring only once. Ten or more counts support this clonotype. V shed 7 bases, J shed 8 bases, and the junction held 5 bases outside the gene matches. The CDR3 length is 14 residues. Germline CDR1 reads SGDLS; CDR2 reads YYNGEE. This sample's time point: before trial treatment.

The input for sequencing was PBMCs, taken before treatment. This TCR was recovered from a male donor with prostate cancer. The chain carries TRBV9 and TRBJ1-6, with TRBD1 identical over 11 bases. CDR3 in DNA: TGTGCCAGCGGACAGGGGGCGCGTTATTCACCCCTCCACTTT. Its translation is CASGQGARYSPLHF.